The text below deals with one T cell receptor beta chain. Its target antigen remains unknown. Nothing much larger sits one base from this clone, and base qualities are not available. This sample includes further DNA sequences coding for the same CDR3. V loses 2 bases, J loses 1 base, and the germline ends lie 6 bases apart. As encoded in the germline V gene, CDR1 is SGHRS while CDR2 is YFSETQ. Spanning cysteine to phenylalanine, the CDR3 consists of 13 amino acids. The retained sequence is limited to the CDR3, 39 bases, with the frame set at the first base. The sample belongs to a study of OX40 agonist ivuxolimab in advanced cancers. As for the study more broadly: The costimulatory receptor OX40 (CD134) was targeted by ivuxolimab, a fully human IgG2 agonistic monoclonal antibody. Intravenous ivuxolimab was administered to patients every 2 weeks at six dose levels: 0.01, 0.1, 0.3, 1.5, 3 and 10 mg/kg. Of the roughly 50 dose-escalation patients, hepatocellular carcinoma was present in approximately 20, melanoma in some 15, renal cell carcinoma in 9 and head and neck cancer in 9. A male proportion of around 81% and a mean age of about 60 years, ranging from roughly 23 to 80, were recorded for the dose-escalation cohort. Prior anti-PD-1, anti-PD-L1 or anti-CTLA-4 therapy was permitted, and 30% to 45% of dose-escalation patients had received checkpoint inhibitors. Three dose-escalation patients achieved partial responses, one with hepatocellular carcinoma and two with cutaneous melanoma. The point of sequencing TCRbeta in the periphery was to test whether ivuxolimab changed TCR sequence diversity and drove clonal T-cell expansion. The monotherapy dose-escalation portion (N ≈ 50 patients) of the phase I ivuxolimab trial is reported in the paper. Points the paper makes about the study in general: Low levels of normalized T-cell clonal expansion were also seen in some nonresponding patients. Clonal expansion of both CD4+ and CD8+ blood T cells was observed from baseline to week 6 at doses 0.1 to 3.0 mg/kg. After ivuxolimab, expanded clones were on average more numerous among CD8+ T cells than among CD4+ T cells. Which antigens the clonally expanded peripheral T cells were specific for was not determined. In the 0.1-3.0 mg/kg groups, partial responders were among the patients with the lowest normalized peripheral clonal expansion, particularly in CD8+ T cells.

Genomic DNA was extracted from sorted cells for sequencing of the TCRbeta CDR3 region. The immunoSEQ Assay was used to sequence the TCRbeta CDR3 regions. In TCRdb, the immuneACCESS table is reduced to in-frame sequences with V and J assigned. These tables do not hold every clone; where another copy was compared, an unresolved V gene accounts for under half, and the others remain unexplained. The sample data list 55,000 to 80,000 clones, and 84% of these were observed just once. The ten biggest clones cover around 8% of the sample. Patients with a history of autoimmune disease or receiving systemic immunosuppression were excluded from the trial. In every dose cohort, peripheral blood was drawn for TCR sequencing at baseline, cycle 4 day 1, and cycle 7 day 1. Samples were obtained from an open-label, multicenter, first-in-human phase I dose-escalation trial of ivuxolimab. The trial enrolled adults with locally advanced or metastatic head and neck squamous cell, hepatocellular, melanoma or renal cell carcinoma. Before TCR sequencing, CD4+ T cells and CD8+ T cells from peripheral blood were sorted into separate populations.

Recombination linked TRBV5-1 to TRBJ2-5, with the D gene not confidently named. The specimen comprised CD4+ or CD8+ T cells sorted from blood, sampled in a trial of the OX40 agonist ivuxolimab. The TCR comes from an adult with an advanced solid tumor such as melanoma, head and neck, liver or kidney cancer. The DNA reads TGCGCCAGCAGCTTAGGAGTCCAAGAGACCCAGTACTTC. It specifies CASSLGVQETQYF. The variable domain in full, with residues beyond the CDR3 obtained from the reference TRBV5-1 and TRBJ2-5 genes, is KAGVTQTPRYLIKTRGQQVTLSCSPISGHRSVSWYQQTPGQGLQFLFEYFSETQRNKGNFPGRFSGRQFSNSRSEMNVSTLELGDSALYLCASSLGVQETQYFGPGTRLLVL.